The clone carrying this T cell receptor beta chain turned up a few times. Its antigen is unknown. This specimen comes from a study of response to subunit inactivated influenza vaccine. The study's findings and limits: Each seasonal influenza vaccination, the authors suggested, recruits few new T cells.

TCRdb redid the calling of the RT-PCR reads with MiXCR, one entry per CDR3 protein. The repertoire holds under 200,000 distinct CDR3 sequences, approximately 11% seen once, with around 11% in the top ten. This clonotype was sampled from a man aged 45 to 65 who received an inactivated influenza vaccine. Specimen: non-naive T cells sorted from PBMCs, collected 40 to 50 days after vaccination.

The CDR3 loop is CASSRIGTGTYQPQHF. CDR3 nucleotides: TGTGCCAGCAGTCGCATCGGGACAGGGACTTATCAGCCCCAGCATTTT. The rearrangement links TRBV28 to TRBJ1-5, with 9 bases aligning to TRBD1. With 5 bases clipped from V and 5 bases from J, the junction kept 10 bases outside the gene matches. Germline V gives CDR1 MDHEN, CDR2 SYDVKM. The CDR3 length is 16 residues.